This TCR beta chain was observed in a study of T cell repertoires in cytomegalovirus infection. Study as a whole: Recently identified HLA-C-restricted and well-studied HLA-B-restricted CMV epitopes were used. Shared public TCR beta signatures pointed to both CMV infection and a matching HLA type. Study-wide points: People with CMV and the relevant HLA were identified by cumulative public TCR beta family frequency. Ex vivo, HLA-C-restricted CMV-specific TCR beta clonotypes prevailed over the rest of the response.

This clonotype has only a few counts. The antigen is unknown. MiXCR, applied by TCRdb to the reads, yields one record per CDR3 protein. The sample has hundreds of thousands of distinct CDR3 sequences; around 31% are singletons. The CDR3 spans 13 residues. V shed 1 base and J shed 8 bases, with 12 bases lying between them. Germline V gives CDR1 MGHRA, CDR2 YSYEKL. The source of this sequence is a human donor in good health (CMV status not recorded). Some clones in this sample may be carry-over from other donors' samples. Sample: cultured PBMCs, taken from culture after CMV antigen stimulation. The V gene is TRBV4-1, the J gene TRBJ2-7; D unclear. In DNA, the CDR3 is TGCGCCAGCAGCCAAGTGAAGAAATCAAAGCAGTACTTC. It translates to CASSQVKKSKQYF.